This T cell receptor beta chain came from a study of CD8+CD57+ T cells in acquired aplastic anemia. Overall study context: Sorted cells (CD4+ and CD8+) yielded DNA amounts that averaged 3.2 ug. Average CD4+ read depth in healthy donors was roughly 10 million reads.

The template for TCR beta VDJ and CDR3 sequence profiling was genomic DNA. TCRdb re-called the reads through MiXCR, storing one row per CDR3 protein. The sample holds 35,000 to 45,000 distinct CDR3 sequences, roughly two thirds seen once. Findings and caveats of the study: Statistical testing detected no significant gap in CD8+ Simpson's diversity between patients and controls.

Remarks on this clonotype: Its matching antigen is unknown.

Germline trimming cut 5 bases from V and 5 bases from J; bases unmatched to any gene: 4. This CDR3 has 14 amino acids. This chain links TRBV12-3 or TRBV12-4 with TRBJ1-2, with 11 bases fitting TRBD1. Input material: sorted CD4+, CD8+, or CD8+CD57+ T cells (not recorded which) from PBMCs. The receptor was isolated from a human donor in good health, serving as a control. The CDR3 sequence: CASSPGDRGYGYTF. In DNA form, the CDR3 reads TGTGCCAGCAGTCCGGGGGACAGGGGGTATGGCTACACCTTC.